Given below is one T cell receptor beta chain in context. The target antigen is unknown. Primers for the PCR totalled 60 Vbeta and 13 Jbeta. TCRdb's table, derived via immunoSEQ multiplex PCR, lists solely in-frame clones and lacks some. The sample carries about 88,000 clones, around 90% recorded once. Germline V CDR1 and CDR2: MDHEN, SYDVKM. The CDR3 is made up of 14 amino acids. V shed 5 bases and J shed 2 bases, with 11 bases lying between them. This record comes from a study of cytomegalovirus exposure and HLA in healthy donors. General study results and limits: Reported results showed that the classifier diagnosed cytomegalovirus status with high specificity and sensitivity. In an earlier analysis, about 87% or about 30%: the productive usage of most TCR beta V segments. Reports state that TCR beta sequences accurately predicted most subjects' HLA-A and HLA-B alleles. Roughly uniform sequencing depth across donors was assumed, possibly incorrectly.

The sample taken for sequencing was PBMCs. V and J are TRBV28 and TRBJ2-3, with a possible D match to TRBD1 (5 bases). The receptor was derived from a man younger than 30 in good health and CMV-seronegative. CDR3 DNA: TGTGCCAGCAGTACAGGATTTCTCACAGATACGCAGTATTTT. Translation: CASSTGFLTDTQYF.